These T cell receptor beta chains were read from a single sample in a study of response to subunit inactivated influenza vaccine. TCRdb re-called the RT-PCR reads through MiXCR, storing one row per CDR3 protein. Here the sample spans over 650,000 distinct CDR3 sequences, around 20% being singletons. Sample: PBMCs from blood, taken around 5 days after vaccination. These receptors originate from a man between 50 and 59 years old who received an inactivated influenza vaccine. Each CDR3 is given with its conserved first and last residue. Clone size is not always given. Where it is, it says once, few, many or a class for expanded clones.

v_gene	j_gene	abundance	CDR3aa
TRBV20-1	TRBJ2-5	-	CSARDRLAGWKRETQYF
TRBV29-1	TRBJ2-5	-	CSSIILGQGEETQYF
TRBV7-9	TRBJ1-1	many	CASSLRAWPSDTEAFF
TRBV6-2/TRBV6-3	TRBJ1-2	few	CASSFGGSLGYTF
TRBV7-2	TRBJ1-6	-	CASSLAELPPLHF
TRBV6-2/TRBV6-3	TRBJ2-3	few	CASSYSKPQDTQYF
TRBV5-1	TRBJ2-7	-	CASSAQGAGSYEQYF
TRBV5-1	TRBJ2-7	-	CASSLGPRPSGTYEQYF
TRBV7-7	TRBJ2-7	-	CASRKAGTGGYEQYF
TRBV6-2/TRBV6-3	TRBJ1-2	-	CASSPDFNYGYTF
TRBV24-1	TRBJ2-3	-	CATSESGTGGLTDTQYF
TRBV15	TRBJ2-7	few	CATSRDKKGAGEQYF
TRBV20-1	TRBJ2-3	-	CSASPGQGFTDTQYF
TRBV20-1	TRBJ1-4	-	CSARSTGGVYNEKLFF
TRBV12-3/TRBV12-4	TRBJ2-2	many	CASSLGLSTGELFF
TRBV9	TRBJ2-2	few	CASSGTPGTRASGELFF
TRBV6-4	TRBJ2-1	-	CASSVLAGGSVEQFF
TRBV7-2	TRBJ2-7	few	CASSPGNQGEQYF
TRBV4-2	TRBJ2-3	few	CASSQDLQLSGLAGGNTDTQYF
TRBV24-1	TRBJ1-5	few	CATSDNDHKSNQPQHF
TRBV15	TRBJ2-3	few	CATSRDRASRGDTQYF
TRBV15	TRBJ1-1	few	CATSRGLHPGAFF
TRBV3-1	TRBJ2-5	few	CASSQSDRDGTQYF
TRBV12-3/TRBV12-4	TRBJ1-2	few	CASRNPGQGDYGYTF
TRBV12-3/TRBV12-4	TRBJ2-5	many	CASSLLGEETQYF
TRBV25-1	TRBJ2-7	-	CASSVRAGYEQYF
TRBV30	TRBJ2-7	-	CAWSVRLAFNEQYF
TRBV12-3/TRBV12-4	TRBJ2-1	-	CASSLPGTRQFF
TRBV6-5	TRBJ2-3	few	CASSYSQGVHDTQYF
TRBV20-1	TRBJ2-3	-	CSAPRLAGIPSTDTQYF
TRBV4-1	TRBJ1-1	few	CASSQDGRGEAFF
TRBV24-1	TRBJ2-1	-	CATSKTDNEQFF
TRBV20-1	TRBJ2-7	many	CSAPNPGGGRRYEQYF
TRBV6-2/TRBV6-3	TRBJ2-7	few	CASSRTAIYEQYF
TRBV11-2	TRBJ2-7	few	CASSLVHFYEQYF
TRBV24-1	TRBJ2-1	few	CATSESRLAPYNEQFF
TRBV7-2	TRBJ2-7	few	CASSVYRGGEQYF
TRBV29-1	TRBJ1-5	few	CSVGGRGNQPQHF
TRBV4-3	TRBJ2-1	many	CASSQDHQGRGEQFF
TRBV5-6	TRBJ1-2	-	CASSAGARGYTF
TRBV27	TRBJ2-1	-	CASTFLGGGAGEQFF
TRBV29-1	TRBJ2-1	few	CSARDSSWEFF
TRBV5-1	TRBJ2-1	-	CASSPSSSGGYSYNEQFF
TRBV20-1	TRBJ2-3	-	CSARAAGADTQYF
TRBV11-2	TRBJ2-1	-	CASSLGRSGGAYNEQFF
TRBV20-1	TRBJ2-7	few	CSASPGTTDYEQYF
TRBV12-3/TRBV12-4	TRBJ2-1	few	CASSPWGVSLQFF
TRBV9	TRBJ2-7	once	CASSPAGQGDYEQYF
TRBV20-1	TRBJ2-3	-	CSAGRSEEDTQYF
TRBV28	TRBJ2-1	once	CASSLRRGALNEQFF
TRBV5-5	TRBJ2-3	few	CASSSRRDWVSTDTQYF
TRBV5-6	TRBJ1-1	few	CASSRGGTSNTEAFF
TRBV5-6	TRBJ2-3	-	CASMRPTDTQYF
TRBV7-6	TRBJ2-7	-	CASSMPHDGSSYEQYF
TRBV29-1	TRBJ2-1	-	CSVRSGTSDHNEQFF
TRBV12-3/TRBV12-4	TRBJ2-7	many	CASSLSGGAYEQYF
TRBV7-9	TRBJ1-4	once	CASSLRDNEKLFF
TRBV5-1	TRBJ1-4	few	CASSLVPGGDEKLFF
TRBV3-1	TRBJ2-3	-	CASSQGIARTQYF